This TCR beta chain was found in a study of blood T cell repertoires in COVID-19 (dated by TCRdb to 2018 to 2020). Regarding the complete study: The collaborator samples originated in the United States, Italy and Spain and spanned the acute and convalescent phases of COVID-19. The material from the prospective study consisted of cDNA or gDNA derived from T cells, B-cell-depleted T cells, or PBMCs. Subjects who had been exposed to COVID-19, were actively infected with it, or had recovered from it provided the deeply sampled blood TCRbeta repertoires that made up the dataset. A freely available public database, intended as a resource for researchers studying the immune response to SARS-CoV-2, is where the repertoires were released. Samples were obtained from the ongoing ImmuneRACE study (first 160 participants) and from approximately 1,200 subjects provided by 6 global collaborators. The sample metadata nearly always contained a de-identified subject ID, COVID-19 status, age in years and sex. Where HLA class I and class II types were available, the types were taken from metadata supplied by the sample provider, not from assay-based typing.

Broad study findings and their caveats: The amount of clinical and demographic metadata varied by source and participant and was provided uncurated.

A note on this clone: Its antigen has not been determined. No much larger clone exists at a distance of one base, and base qualities are not known.

TCRbeta CDR3 regions were amplified from genomic DNA using the immunoSEQ Assay, a bias-controlled multiplex PCR. For the original study's pipeline: The number of nucleated cells in each sample was estimated by amplification of reference gene primers within the assay. Sequence reads were collapsed and filtered to measure the absolute abundance of every unique TCRbeta CDR3 rearrangement. For each sample, productive Simpson clonality was calculated as the square root of Simpson's diversity index across productive rearrangements. What TCRdb holds here is the immuneACCESS table cut down to in-frame rearrangements. Part of the clones is not present; checked against another copy, under half of the missing clones reflect an unresolved V gene, and the others are unexplained. The DNA gave D and trimming, while V, J and clone size come from that table. For this sample the table gives hundreds of thousands of clones, of which 85% to 90% were detected only once. The top ten hold about 6.3% of the sample.

V was cut back by 3 bases and J by 7 bases, leaving a gap of 13 bases between them. The CDR3, cysteine through phenylalanine, is 13 amino acids long. Only the CDR3 DNA is retained, 39 bases long and in frame from the first base. One collaborating source in Seattle enrolled patients while the patients were actively infected and followed the patients over time throughout the course of disease. Whole blood was collected in K2EDTA tubes by collaborating institutions according to the institutions' own protocols. Collaborator samples were shipped for TCRbeta analysis as frozen whole blood, isolated PBMCs, or DNA extracted from either sample type.

This TCR was sampled from a woman aged 45-60 years with COVID-19, enrolled during active disease. Recombination linked TRBV12-3 or TRBV12-4 to TRBJ2-7, with a weak D call of TRBD2 (5 bases match). Sequenced input: peripheral blood. The CDR3 protein: CASSFLGVREQYF. The sequenced DNA is TGTGCCAGCAGTTTCTTGGGAGTTCGGGAGCAGTACTTC.